This is a list of T cell receptor beta chains from one sample in a study of blood T cell repertoires in COVID-19. TCRdb keeps only in-frame clones here, not all; method: immunoSEQ multiplex PCR. The sample carries tens of thousands of clones, about nine tenths recorded once. Sequencing input: peripheral blood. These receptors were obtained from a man aged 65-85 years with acute or convalescent COVID-19. Each CDR3 is given with its conserved first and last residue. Each record gives: D gene, CDR3 length, clone size, V gene, J gene, CDR3 DNA, CDR3 protein. The D gene is left open where the match is weak. For some rows the clone size is stated as once, few or many, or as a class when expanded; others skip it.

d_gene: TRBD2; len: 15; abundance: -; v_gene: TRBV2; j_gene: TRBJ2-1; CDR3nt: TGTGCCAGCAGGCTCGCGGGAGGGAAAGGGGTTGAGCAGTTCTTC; CDR3aa: CASRLAGGKGVEQFF
d_gene: TRBD1; len: 15; abundance: -; v_gene: TRBV7-6; j_gene: TRBJ2-7; CDR3nt: TGTGCCAGCAGCTCCGGGACAGGGGTACCCTACGAGCAGTACTTC; CDR3aa: CASSSGTGVPYEQYF
d_gene: TRBD2; len: 13; abundance: -; v_gene: TRBV6-5; j_gene: TRBJ2-7; CDR3nt: TGTGCCAGCAGCGAGACTAGCGGGAGGGAGCAGTACTTC; CDR3aa: CASSETSGREQYF
d_gene: TRBD1; len: 14; abundance: few; v_gene: TRBV6-4; j_gene: TRBJ1-1; CDR3nt: TGTGCCAGCAGCCGGGACAGGGAGAGCACTGAAGCTTTCTTT; CDR3aa: CASSRDRESTEAFF
d_gene: TRBD2; len: 17; abundance: -; v_gene: TRBV4-2; j_gene: TRBJ2-1; CDR3nt: TGTGCCAGCAGCCAAGATCTAAGTGGGAGGGCCTACAATGAGCAGTTCTTC; CDR3aa: CASSQDLSGRAYNEQFF
d_gene: TRBD1; len: 14; abundance: -; v_gene: TRBV6-5; j_gene: TRBJ1-4; CDR3nt: TGTGCCAGCAGAGTAGGACAGGGGGATGAAAAACTGTTTTTT; CDR3aa: CASRVGQGDEKLFF
d_gene: -; len: 11; abundance: -; v_gene: TRBV11-2; j_gene: TRBJ2-3; CDR3nt: TGTGCCAGCAGCCTTTTAGATACGCAGTATTTT; CDR3aa: CASSLLDTQYF
d_gene: TRBD2; len: 15; abundance: -; v_gene: TRBV2; j_gene: TRBJ2-1; CDR3nt: TGTGCCAGTCAGCCCGGGACTAGCGGCAACAATGAGCAGTTCTTC; CDR3aa: CASQPGTSGNNEQFF
d_gene: TRBD2; len: 17; abundance: -; v_gene: TRBV9; j_gene: TRBJ2-3; CDR3nt: TGTGCCAGCAGCGTAGAGCCTAGCGGGAGGCACACAGATACGCAGTATTTT; CDR3aa: CASSVEPSGRHTDTQYF
d_gene: TRBD1; len: 20; abundance: -; v_gene: TRBV9; j_gene: TRBJ2-5; CDR3nt: TGTGCCAGCAGCGTAGTCGGGGACAGGGTTCCTTTTAGGAGACAAGAGACCCAGTACTTC; CDR3aa: CASSVVGDRVPFRRQETQYF
d_gene: TRBD1; len: 14; abundance: -; v_gene: TRBV2; j_gene: TRBJ1-6; CDR3nt: TGTGCCAGCACCGGACAGGGCGGCTTTTCGCCCCTCCACTTT; CDR3aa: CASTGQGGFSPLHF
d_gene: TRBD2; len: 16; abundance: -; v_gene: TRBV5-1; j_gene: TRBJ2-7; CDR3nt: TGCGCCAGCAGCTTGCCTTGGGGGAGGGCCGACGACGAGCAGTACTTC; CDR3aa: CASSLPWGRADDEQYF
d_gene: TRBD1; len: 14; abundance: -; v_gene: TRBV5-1; j_gene: TRBJ2-1; CDR3nt: TGCGCCAGCAGCAAGGGACAGGGCTACAATGAGCAGTTCTTC; CDR3aa: CASSKGQGYNEQFF
d_gene: -; len: 15; abundance: -; v_gene: TRBV6-2/TRBV6-3; j_gene: TRBJ2-2; CDR3nt: TGTGCCAGCAGCGGGGCGAGACAACACACCGGGGAGCTGTTTTTT; CDR3aa: CASSGARQHTGELFF
d_gene: -; len: 14; abundance: few; v_gene: TRBV12-5; j_gene: TRBJ1-6; CDR3nt: TGTGCTAGTGGGGGGGGGCCGGCAAATTCACCCCTCCACTTT; CDR3aa: CASGGGPANSPLHF
d_gene: -; len: 13; abundance: -; v_gene: TRBV4-3; j_gene: TRBJ1-2; CDR3nt: TGCGCCAGCAGCCAACTGGACAGCAATGGCTACACCTTC; CDR3aa: CASSQLDSNGYTF
d_gene: TRBD1; len: 14; abundance: -; v_gene: TRBV5-1; j_gene: TRBJ1-1; CDR3nt: TGCGCCAGCAGCCGGGGACAGCTTAACACTGAAGCTTTCTTT; CDR3aa: CASSRGQLNTEAFF
d_gene: TRBD1; len: 18; abundance: -; v_gene: TRBV4-3; j_gene: TRBJ1-4; CDR3nt: TGCGCCAGCAGCCAAGGATACAGGGGATGGGGAACTAATGAAAAACTGTTTTTT; CDR3aa: CASSQGYRGWGTNEKLFF
d_gene: TRBD2; len: 17; abundance: -; v_gene: TRBV7-9; j_gene: TRBJ2-5; CDR3nt: TGTGCCAGCAGCTTCTCCCAGATAGCGGGAGTCGGGGAGACCCAGTACTTC; CDR3aa: CASSFSQIAGVGETQYF
d_gene: TRBD1; len: 14; abundance: -; v_gene: TRBV5-4; j_gene: TRBJ1-1; CDR3nt: TGTGCCAGCAGTCCAGGGGGCGCGAACACTGAAGCTTTCTTT; CDR3aa: CASSPGGANTEAFF
d_gene: TRBD2; len: 17; abundance: -; v_gene: TRBV9; j_gene: TRBJ2-1; CDR3nt: TGTGCCAGCAGCGTTGCGGGAGGAGGGGGCTCCTACAATGAGCAGTTCTTC; CDR3aa: CASSVAGGGGSYNEQFF
d_gene: TRBD2; len: 16; abundance: -; v_gene: TRBV7-8; j_gene: TRBJ2-7; CDR3nt: TGTGCCAGCAGCGTACGCCGGGACTATTGGCTCTACGAGCAGTACTTC; CDR3aa: CASSVRRDYWLYEQYF
d_gene: TRBD1; len: 15; abundance: -; v_gene: TRBV10-3; j_gene: TRBJ2-7; CDR3nt: TGTGCCATCAGTGCTCAGGGACAGGGATCTGAAGAGCAGTACTTC; CDR3aa: CAISAQGQGSEEQYF
d_gene: TRBD2; len: 15; abundance: -; v_gene: TRBV3-1/TRBV3-2; j_gene: TRBJ2-4; CDR3nt: TGTGCCAGCAGCCAAGGTCGGCTAGCGGGAGGGGGAGTGTACTTC; CDR3aa: CASSQGRLAGGGVYF
d_gene: TRBD1; len: 13; abundance: -; v_gene: TRBV5-1; j_gene: TRBJ2-7; CDR3nt: TGCGCCAGCAGGCGGACAGGGGTCTACGAGCAGTACTTC; CDR3aa: CASRRTGVYEQYF
d_gene: -; len: 15; abundance: -; v_gene: TRBV3-1/TRBV3-2; j_gene: TRBJ2-1; CDR3nt: TGTGCCAGCAGCCAAGAAGGCGGGACCCTCAATGAGCAGTTCTTC; CDR3aa: CASSQEGGTLNEQFF
d_gene: -; len: 14; abundance: -; v_gene: TRBV18; j_gene: TRBJ1-4; CDR3nt: TGTGCCAGCTCGCCAGACCAACAGAATGAAAAACTGTTTTTT; CDR3aa: CASSPDQQNEKLFF
d_gene: TRBD1; len: 15; abundance: -; v_gene: TRBV24-1; j_gene: TRBJ2-3; CDR3nt: TGTGCCACCAGTGACCCTGGGACAGGACCAGATACGCAGTATTTT; CDR3aa: CATSDPGTGPDTQYF
d_gene: TRBD2; len: 17; abundance: -; v_gene: TRBV4-3; j_gene: TRBJ2-2; CDR3nt: TGCGCCAGCAGCCCAGGTAGCGGGAGTAGTGACACCGGGGAGCTGTTTTTT; CDR3aa: CASSPGSGSSDTGELFF
d_gene: TRBD2; len: 16; abundance: -; v_gene: TRBV3-1/TRBV3-2; j_gene: TRBJ2-1; CDR3nt: TGTGCCAGCAGCCAAGGGTCGCTAGCGGCCAACAATGAGCAGTTCTTC; CDR3aa: CASSQGSLAANNEQFF
d_gene: TRBD2; len: 15; abundance: -; v_gene: TRBV6-5; j_gene: TRBJ2-5; CDR3nt: TGTGCCAGCAGGGGATTACTAGCGGGAGGGCCTACCCAGTACTTC; CDR3aa: CASRGLLAGGPTQYF
d_gene: TRBD1; len: 14; abundance: -; v_gene: TRBV7-2; j_gene: TRBJ1-2; CDR3nt: TGTGCCAGCATCTTAACAGGGGCGAGGTATGGCTACACCTTC; CDR3aa: CASILTGARYGYTF
d_gene: TRBD1; len: 13; abundance: -; v_gene: TRBV7-3; j_gene: TRBJ1-2; CDR3nt: TGTGCCAGCAGCTCAGGGGGCGATTATGGCTACACCTTC; CDR3aa: CASSSGGDYGYTF
d_gene: -; len: 18; abundance: once; v_gene: TRBV11-2; j_gene: TRBJ2-1; CDR3nt: TGTGCCAGCAGCTTAGGTTTGGATCCGGGAATAATGAGCATTGGGCAGTTCTTC; CDR3aa: CASSLGLDPGIMSIGQFF
d_gene: -; len: 15; abundance: few; v_gene: TRBV7-2; j_gene: TRBJ2-1; CDR3nt: TGTGCCAGCAGCTCTCCGACTAGTTCGTCGGATGAGCAGTTCTTC; CDR3aa: CASSSPTSSSDEQFF
d_gene: TRBD2; len: 13; abundance: -; v_gene: TRBV11-2; j_gene: TRBJ2-5; CDR3nt: TGTGCCAGCAGCTTGGGACTACAAGAGACCCAGTACTTC; CDR3aa: CASSLGLQETQYF
d_gene: -; len: 13; abundance: once; v_gene: TRBV7-2; j_gene: TRBJ2-1; CDR3nt: TGTGCCAGCAGCTTATCCAGGCCAAATGAGCAGTTCTTC; CDR3aa: CASSLSRPNEQFF
d_gene: TRBD1; len: 12; abundance: -; v_gene: TRBV6-6; j_gene: TRBJ1-2; CDR3nt: TGTGCCAGCAGCCCCGGACAGGGCGGCTACACCTTC; CDR3aa: CASSPGQGGYTF
d_gene: TRBD2; len: 16; abundance: -; v_gene: TRBV5-4; j_gene: TRBJ2-5; CDR3nt: TGTGCCAGCAGCCCCCGGGTTAGCGGGACGCAAGAGACCCAGTACTTC; CDR3aa: CASSPRVSGTQETQYF
d_gene: -; len: 14; abundance: -; v_gene: TRBV18; j_gene: TRBJ1-6; CDR3nt: TGTGCCAGCTCACCAAACTTTGCGAATTCACCCCTCCACTTT; CDR3aa: CASSPNFANSPLHF